The text below deals with one T cell receptor beta chain. The antigen remains undetermined. This record belongs to a study of T cell responses to AZD1222 COVID-19 vaccine. Study-level points and caveats: There were mostly white British donors and more females than males, and clonal diversity was possibly underestimated.

Repertoires were generated with immunoSEQ multiplex PCR, while TCRdb's copy carries only in-frame clones and drops some. This table holds approximately 200,000 clones, 70% to 90% found once. The sample was peripheral blood, taken on day 0 of AZD1222 vaccination. The TCR comes from an adult in good health.

CDR3 protein: CASSFWQGDTEAFF. In nucleotides, the CDR3 is TGCGCCAGCAGCTTTTGGCAGGGGGACACTGAAGCTTTCTTT. The genes are TRBV5-1 and TRBJ1-1; 7 bases line up with TRBD1. J lost 3 bases, V lost 2 bases, and 4 bases had no gene match. CDR1 is SGHRS, CDR2 YFSETQ, per germline. This CDR3 has 14 residues.